This passage covers 26 T cell receptor beta chains from one sample sequenced in a study of blood T cell repertoires in COVID-19. Produced via immunoSEQ multiplex PCR; TCRdb's table is partial and in-frame only. The sample has roughly 110,000 clones, approximately 81% seen once; the top ten hold 1.5% to 1.8%. Specimen: peripheral blood. The receptors shown here come from a man between 45 and 60 years old with acute or convalescent COVID-19.

The rearrangement links TRBV2 to TRBJ1-2, with TRBD1 as a possible D gene (6 bases). V lost 10 bases and J lost 3, with 15 bases in between. From germline, CDR1 is SNHLY and CDR2 FYNNEI. CDR3 length: 13 amino acids. CDR3 amino acids: CATLGTPYYGYTF. CDR3 bases: TGTGCCACCCTAGGGACACCGTACTATGGCTACACCTTC.

The chain links TRBV5-1 to TRBJ2-7; possible D gene TRBD2, 6 bases. V lost 9 bases to trimming and J lost 0 bases, with 13 bases between them. This CDR3 comprises 13 residues. CDR1 SGHRS and CDR2 YFSETQ come from the germline V gene. CDR3 nucleotide sequence: TGCGCCACTTCGCGGGACCTCTCCTACGAGCAGTACTTC. It specifies CATSRDLSYEQYF.

V is TRBV5-6 and J is TRBJ2-4; TRBD2 matches at 7 bases. Germline V gene sequence: CDR1 SGHDT, CDR2 YYEEEE. After removal of 5 bases from V and 1 base from J, the junction contained 9 bases not matched to a gene. The length of the CDR3 is 16 residues. As DNA, the CDR3 is TGTGCCAGCAGTATTTCGGGAGGCATGGCCAAAAACATTCAGTACTTC. This translates into CASSISGGMAKNIQYF.

There are a few counts of this clone. This sequence joins TRBV28 and TRBJ1-5, with 9 bases matching TRBD1. V dropped 7 bases and J dropped 6; count of bases not matched to a gene: 7. Germline CDR1 and CDR2: MDHEN and SYDVKM. This CDR3 contains 14 residues. The CDR3 spells CASIKQGAGQPQHF. The CDR3 nucleotides are TGTGCCAGCATCAAACAGGGGGCAGGTCAGCCCCAGCATTTT.

This chain links TRBV27 with TRBJ1-5, with a possible D match to TRBD1 (6 bases). CDR1 and CDR2 (germline): MNHEY, SMNVEV (reference sequence). There are 13 residues in the CDR3. The V end lost 2 bases, the J end lost 7 bases, and 9 bases lay between the germline ends. The CDR3 loop is CASSLGGRQPQHF. The DNA of the CDR3 is TGTGCCAGCAGTTTAGGGGGCCGGCAGCCCCAGCATTTT.

This chain links TRBV7-3 with TRBJ2-2; 11 bases are a match to TRBD1. Germline-derived CDR1 and CDR2 are SGHTA and FQGTGA. This CDR3 region has 17 residues. Unmatched junction bases numbered 7, after V lost 0 bases and J lost 7 bases. CDR3 in amino acids: CASSLTGTGGVGGELFF. Written as DNA, the CDR3 is TGTGCCAGCAGCTTAACCGGGACAGGGGGTGTAGGCGGGGAGCTGTTTTTT.

The rearrangement links TRBV24-1 to TRBJ2-2, with TRBD1 matching over 7 bases. This CDR3 contains 18 residues. CDR1 is KGHDR, CDR2 SFDVKD, per germline. Trimming removed 5 bases from V and 3 bases from J; junction bases left unmatched: 14. The CDR3: CATSGRQGFRLDTGELFF. The CDR3 DNA is TGTGCCACCAGTGGTCGACAGGGATTTAGGCTCGACACCGGGGAGCTGTTTTTT.

This clone was seen more than once but under ten times. The J gene is TRBJ1-2, the V gene TRBV28, with TRBD1 matching over 7 bases. Losses at the gene ends were 5 bases for V and 5 bases for J; bases not matched to a gene: 11. The length of the CDR3 is 15 residues. Germline V gene sequence: CDR1 MDHEN, CDR2 SYDVKM. Written as DNA, the CDR3 is TGTGCCAGCAGTCCTCCAGGGGGACGGCGATATGGCTACACCTTC. It yields the protein CASSPPGGRRYGYTF.

The CDR3 is CAIGGSYEQYF. Here the CDR3 DNA reads TGTGCCATCGGGGGCAGCTACGAGCAGTACTTC. The chain employs TRBV10-3 and TRBJ2-7; D perhaps matches TRBD1 (6 bases). CDR1 and CDR2 (germline): ENHRY, SYGVKD. Trimming left V 8 bases short and J 3 bases short, with 8 bases between. The CDR3 covers 11 residues.

This clone appeared once. The chain carries TRBV2 and TRBJ2-2, with D perhaps matching TRBD2 (5 bases). Germline V CDR1 and CDR2: SNHLY, FYNNEI. Trimming stripped 7 bases from V and 6 bases from J, with 18 bases between. The CDR3 length is 15 residues. The CDR3 DNA reads TGTGCCAGCACGCAAAGGCTCTCGGACTCCGGGGAGCTGTTTTTT. Translating it yields CASTQRLSDSGELFF. The variable domain in full, with the rest retrieved from reference TRBV2 and TRBJ2-2, is EPEVTQTPSHQVTQMGQEVILRCVPISNHLYFYWYRQILGQKVEFLVSFYNNEISEKSEIFDDQFSVERPDGSNFTLKIRSTKLEDSAMYFCASTQRLSDSGELFFGEGSRLTVL.

This clone was counted a few times. In DNA form, the CDR3 reads TGCGCCAGCAGCTTGGTTTCGGGGAGCGAGACCCAGTACTTC. Residues: CASSLVSGSETQYF. The chain uses TRBV5-1 and TRBJ2-5, with D maybe TRBD2 (5 bases). CDR1 is SGHRS and CDR2 is YFSETQ in the germline V gene. Trimming took 0 bases from V and 5 from J, leaving 11 bases between them. CDR3 length: 14 amino acids. The entire variable domain, with the rest obtained from reference TRBV5-1 and TRBJ2-5, is as follows: KAGVTQTPRYLIKTRGQQVTLSCSPISGHRSVSWYQQTPGQGLQFLFEYFSETQRNKGNFPGRFSGRQFSNSRSEMNVSTLELGDSALYLCASSLVSGSETQYFGPGTRLLVL.

The chain uses TRBV19 and TRBJ1-4; D remains unclear. This CDR3 is built from 15 residues. Germline lookup yields CDR1 LNHDA and CDR2 SQIVND (reference sequence). The V gene lost 4 bases and the J gene lost 0 bases, with 9 bases spanning the gap. The CDR3, as DNA: TGTGCCAGTAGTAACCGGTTTACAACTAATGAAAAACTGTTTTTT. Translation: CASSNRFTTNEKLFF. The full variable domain, rest sourced from reference TRBV19 and TRBJ1-4, is DGGITQSPKYLFRKEGQNVTLSCEQNLNHDAMYWYRQDPGQGLRLIYYSQIVNDFQKGDIAEGYSVSREKKESFPLTVTSAQKNPTAFYLCASSNRFTTNEKLFFGSGTQLSVL.

This clone was found a few times. The genes are TRBV6-5 and TRBJ2-2; a weak D match, TRBD2 (6 bases). The germline V and J ends were trimmed by 0 bases and 2 bases, with 7 bases remaining between them. Looked up from germline, CDR1 is MNHEY and CDR2 is SVGAGI. The CDR3 is 15 residues long. The CDR3 reads CASSYSGLNTGELFF. The CDR3 DNA reads TGTGCCAGCAGTTACTCGGGACTCAACACCGGGGAGCTGTTTTTT.

This CDR3 reads CASNLSHPSDSPLHF. The CDR3 nucleotides read TGCGCCAGCAACCTCTCCCACCCATCAGATTCACCCCTCCACTTT. The chain links TRBV4-1 to TRBJ1-6; D gene uncertain. CDR1 and CDR2 from the germline V gene are MGHRA and YSYEKL. V was pared by 7 bases and J by 8 bases, with 18 bases between. This CDR3 has 15 residues.

V usage is TRBV5-5 and J usage is TRBJ2-7; 8 nucleotides match TRBD1. CDR3 length equals 16 residues. Germline CDR1 and CDR2: SGHKS and YYEKEE (reference sequence). J lost 0 bases, V lost 3 bases, and 8 bases had no gene match. The CDR3 nucleotides read TGTGCCAGCAGCTGGGGGGACAGGCCCTCCTCCTACGAGCAGTACTTC. Translation gives CASSWGDRPSSYEQYF.

This chain joins TRBV2 and TRBJ1-2; D uncertain. Germline CDR1 SNHLY, CDR2 FYNNEI. The CDR3 is made up of 16 amino acids. Trimming left V 2 bases short and J 4 bases short, with 17 bases between. This CDR3 reads CASSENPTTFIYGYTF. The CDR3 DNA follows: TGTGCCAGCAGTGAAAACCCGACAACTTTTATCTATGGCTACACCTTC.

The genes are TRBV5-4 and TRBJ2-1; 9 positions match TRBD1. Per the germline V gene, CDR1 is SGHNT and CDR2 is YYREEE (reference sequence). J gave up 8 bases and V 0 bases, and 12 bases lay outside the gene matches. The CDR3 spans 17 residues. CDR3 protein: CASSLDPRTGAPHEQFF. In DNA form, the CDR3 reads TGTGCCAGCAGCTTGGATCCCAGGACAGGGGCCCCTCATGAGCAGTTCTTC.

A few counts support this clone. The genes are TRBV5-1 and TRBJ2-7, with a weak D call TRBD1 (6 bases). Germline V gives CDR1 SGHRS, CDR2 YFSETQ. V was pared by 4 bases and J by 3 bases, with 17 bases between. The CDR3 has 15 residues. The CDR3 DNA reads as TGCGCCAGCAGCAGGGGGTCTACAGCGATCTACGAGCAGTACTTC. Translating it yields CASSRGSTAIYEQYF.

The V call is TRBV6-1, the J call TRBJ2-7; 9 positions agree with TRBD1. Germline lookup yields CDR1 MNHNS and CDR2 SASEGT. CDR3 length: 15 residues. The trim removed 3 bases at V and 5 bases at J, leaving 8 bases unmatched. This chain's CDR3 is CASSDGRTGEHEQYV. The CDR3 DNA follows: TGTGCCAGCAGTGATGGTCGGACAGGGGAACACGAGCAGTACGTC.

This clone occurred a few times. The chain employs TRBV5-1 and TRBJ1-2, with 7 nucleotides matching TRBD1. V was clipped by 2 bases and J by 6 bases; unmatched bases: 4. The CDR3 has 13 residues. Germline CDR1 SGHRS, CDR2 YFSETQ. CDR3 coding DNA: TGCGCCAGCAGCTTAGACAGGGTGAATGGCTACACCTTC. Encoded protein: CASSLDRVNGYTF.

The CDR3 is CASNPDRGNTEAFF. CDR3 in DNA: TGTGCCAGCAACCCTGACAGGGGTAACACTGAAGCTTTCTTT. The chain has TRBV4-2 and TRBJ1-1; 8 nucleotides match TRBD1. The V segment lost 7 bases and the J segment 2 bases; nucleotides outside the gene matches: 6. CDR3 size: 14 residues. The germline gives CDR1 LGHNA, CDR2 YNFKEQ.

The chain carries TRBV28 and TRBJ1-2, with a tentative D call TRBD1 (5 bases). The CDR3 sequence is 13 residues long. Trimming pared 1 base from V and 7 bases from J, leaving 10 bases between. CDR1 MDHEN and CDR2 SYDVKM come from the germline V gene. The CDR3 here is CASSLLGVRGYTF. CDR3 nucleotide sequence: TGTGCCAGCAGTTTATTAGGGGTCCGTGGCTACACCTTC.

V gene TRBV5-4 combines with J gene TRBJ2-1, with TRBD1 matching over 7 bases. The junction had 4 bases not matched to a gene; V was cut back by 1 base and J by 6 bases. Germline V gives CDR1 SGHNT, CDR2 YYREEE (reference sequence). The CDR3 length is 14 residues. CDR3 residues: CASSLTTGANEQFF. As DNA, the CDR3 is TGTGCCAGCAGCTTGACAACAGGGGCCAATGAGCAGTTCTTC.

The chain has TRBV18 and TRBJ1-1; TRBD1 matches 9 bases. CDR1 KGHSH and CDR2 LQKENI come from the germline V gene. Unmatched junction bases numbered 7, after V lost 2 bases and J lost 6 bases. The CDR3 totals 15 residues. The DNA for the CDR3 is TGTGCCAGCTCACCAGGGACAGGGAGAATCGCTGAAGCTTTCTTT. Translation: CASSPGTGRIAEAFF.

The V call is TRBV9, the J call TRBJ1-6, with a possible D match to TRBD1 (6 bases). Germline CDR1 is SGDLS and CDR2 is YYNGEE. This CDR3 comprises 18 residues. Trimming left V 0 bases short and J 0 bases short, with 13 bases between. For the CDR3, the DNA is TGTGCCAGCAGCGTAGACGCAGGGGCGTTCTCCTATAATTCACCCCTCCACTTT. It is translated as CASSVDAGAFSYNSPLHF.

CDR3 sequence (DNA): TGTGCCAGCAGCCAAGGCGACAGGAACACAGATACGCAGTATTTT. This encodes CASSQGDRNTDTQYF. The chain carries TRBV3-1 (or the pseudogene TRBV3-2) and TRBJ2-3, with a tentative D call TRBD1 (6 bases). The CDR3 consists of 15 residues. The germline gives CDR1 LGHDT, CDR2 YNNKEL (reference sequence). V gave up 1 base and J gave up 2 bases, with 10 bases separating them.